This T cell receptor (beta chain) was obtained from a study of OX40 agonist ivuxolimab in advanced cancers. CDR1 is SGHAT and CDR2 is FQNNGV in the germline V gene. The ends lost 2 bases at V and 2 bases at J; junction bases unmatched: 6. This CDR3 spans 15 amino acids. Sequencing was performed with immunoSEQ multiplex PCR; in TCRdb, only in-frame clones are kept and a portion is missing. The sample holds tens of thousands of clones; 79% are singletons and the top ten take roughly a tenth. This clonotype was sampled from an adult with an advanced solid tumor such as melanoma, head and neck, liver or kidney cancer. The material sequenced was CD4+ or CD8+ T cells sorted from blood, taken in a trial of the OX40 agonist ivuxolimab. The gene calls are TRBV11-2 and TRBJ2-7; 7 bases are shared with TRBD2. CDR3 sequence reads: CASSLLGGVPYEQYF. CDR3 coding DNA: TGTGCCAGCAGCTTACTGGGAGGGGTCCCCTACGAGCAGTACTTC.